The sample holds one count of the clone carrying this TCR beta chain. Antigen specificity is unknown. Each unsorted PBMC replicate got 300 ng genomic DNA, roughly 30,000 genomes. Sequenced by immunoSEQ multiplex PCR; TCRdb stores in-frame clones only, minus some. Of about 450,000 clones in the sample, 79% were seen once. This entry belongs to a study of shared clonotypes between healthy human individuals. General study results and limits: Genetic and exposure-history diversity was limited by the few donors.

CDR3 length: 17 residues. Germline V lookup: CDR1 ENHRY, CDR2 SYGVKD. J was trimmed by 4 bases and V by 6 bases; bases with no gene match: 12. The sequencing sample was made of PBMCs. The chain is built from TRBV10-3 and TRBJ2-6; TRBD1 matches at 7 bases. The TCR comes from a woman in her thirties or forties in good health. Some clones in this sample may be carry-over from other donors' samples. The chain's CDR3 is CAISPLDRVSGANVLTF. In DNA, the CDR3 is TGTGCCATCAGCCCTCTCGACAGGGTATCAGGGGCCAACGTCCTGACTTTC.